This TCR beta chain emerged from a study of OX40 agonist ivuxolimab in advanced cancers. At the level of the study: Prior checkpoint blockade (anti-PD-1, anti-PD-L1 or anti-CTLA-4) was permitted; approximately 40% had it.

V shed 2 bases and J shed 0 bases, with 7 bases lying between them. CDR3 length equals 15 residues. Germline CDR1 reads SGHTA; CDR2 reads FQGNSA. Using immunoSEQ multiplex PCR, the repertoire was profiled, and TCRdb retains in-frame clones only, with some absent. The table has 57,000 or so clones, more than 85% seen once. Findings and limits, study-wide: The CD4+ and CD8+ T cells in the blood had expanded clonally by week 6 at 0.1 to 3.0 mg/kg. On average, a greater number of expanded clones characterised CD8+ T cells relative to CD4+.

Details on this clone: As yet, its antigen is unknown.

Systemic immunosuppression or autoimmune disease history was grounds to exclude patients. J is TRBJ2-2 and V is TRBV7-2; no definite D call. This TCR came from an adult with an advanced solid tumor such as melanoma, head and neck, liver or kidney cancer. Here the sequenced sample was CD4+ or CD8+ T cells sorted from blood, taken in a trial of the OX40 agonist ivuxolimab. The CDR3 DNA is TGTGCCAGCAGCTTATTAGGCGCGAACACCGGGGAGCTGTTTTTT. It codes for CASSLLGANTGELFF.